There are many counts of the clone carrying this T cell receptor beta chain. These data originate in a study of blood T cell repertoires in COVID-19. The CDR3 sequence is 12 residues long. The V and J ends lost 6 bases and 2 bases respectively, with 7 bases between them. The germline CDR1 and CDR2 sequences are LNHDA and SQIVND (reference sequence). As handled by the study authors: Cell counts per sample came from amplifying reference gene primers. The assay was immunoSEQ multiplex PCR, and TCRdb's table has in-frame clones only and misses some. That table is the source of V, J and clone size, and D and trimming were worked out from the DNA. The sample records fewer than 350,000 clones, 85% being singletons. The study recruited people aged roughly 18 to 100 years across around 23 US areas. Participants reported their clinical history, and cohort assignment relied on those reports. The study recruited exposed participants who had met a COVID-19 case within 2 weeks before entry.

This TCR came from a woman under 40 who had been exposed to COVID-19. Sequencing used PBMCs or T cells enriched from blood (not recorded which). The rearrangement uses TRBV19 and TRBJ1-1; D not resolved. CDR3 bases: TGTGCCAGTAGGTGGGCTAACACTGAAGCTTTCTTT. Its protein is CASRWANTEAFF.